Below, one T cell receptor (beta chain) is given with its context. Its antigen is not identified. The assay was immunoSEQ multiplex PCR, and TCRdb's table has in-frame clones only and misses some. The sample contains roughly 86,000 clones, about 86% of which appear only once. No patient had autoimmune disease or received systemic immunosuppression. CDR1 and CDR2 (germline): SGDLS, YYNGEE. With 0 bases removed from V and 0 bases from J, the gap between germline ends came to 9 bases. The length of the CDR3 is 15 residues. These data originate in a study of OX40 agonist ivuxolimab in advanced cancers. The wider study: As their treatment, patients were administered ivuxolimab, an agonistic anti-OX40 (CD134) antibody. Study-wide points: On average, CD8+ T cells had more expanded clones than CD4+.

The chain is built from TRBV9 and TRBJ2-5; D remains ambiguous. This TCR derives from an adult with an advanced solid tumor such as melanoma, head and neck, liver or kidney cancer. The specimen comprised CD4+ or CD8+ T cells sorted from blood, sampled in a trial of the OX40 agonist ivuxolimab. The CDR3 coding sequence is TGTGCCAGCAGCGTAGCTCCGGGCAACCAAGAGACCCAGTACTTC. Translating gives CASSVAPGNQETQYF.